A selection of T cell receptor beta chains follows, all from one sample in a study of T cells in Graves' hyperthyroidism and ophthalmopathy. TCRdb re-called the multiplex PCR reads through MiXCR, storing one row per CDR3 protein. The table shows a few hundred thousand distinct CDR3 sequences, with 46% occurring only once. Sequences were obtained from peripheral blood or thyroid tissue (not recorded which). The receptors originated from a young woman with Graves' hyperthyroidism. Each CDR3 is given with its conserved first and last residue. The order of the fields is V gene, J gene, CDR3 length, CDR3 protein.

>TRBV12-3/TRBV12-4|TRBJ2-7|14
CASSSPDGFYEQYF
>TRBV9|TRBJ1-6|15
CASSEPSGDNSPLHF
>TRBV7-9|TRBJ1-1|12
CASKTGGTEAFF
>TRBV7-8|TRBJ1-4|12
CASSPAGGPLFF
>TRBV6-2/TRBV6-3|TRBJ2-7|13
CASSAAVFHEQYF
>TRBV7-9|TRBJ2-2|16
CASSSPLEENTGELFF
>TRBV29-1|TRBJ2-7|13
CSPGTSGTYEQYF
>TRBV7-2|TRBJ2-6|15
CASSLPPTGANVLTF
>TRBV20-1|TRBJ1-4|16
CSAREIGQGAGEKLFF
>TRBV20-1|TRBJ1-3|14
CSAREGAGGNTIYF
>TRBV4-1|TRBJ2-2|17
CASSQVPGLANTGELFF
>TRBV7-2|TRBJ2-7|12
CASTRPPGEQYF
>TRBV24-1|TRBJ2-5|17
CATSDTRGQQRQETQYF
>TRBV20-1|TRBJ1-2|12
CSATGQGKGYTF
>TRBV5-1|TRBJ1-6|14
CASSLGAGDSPLHF
>TRBV7-9|TRBJ2-3|13
CASSLGFGDTQYF
>TRBV25-1|TRBJ1-1|12
CASSEMNTEAFF
>TRBV10-2|TRBJ2-7|10
CATSVTEQYF
>TRBV6-5|TRBJ2-2|15
CASSLGLAGFGELFF
>TRBV20-1|TRBJ1-6|14
CSARPGQGNSPLHF
>TRBV6-2/TRBV6-3|TRBJ1-6|15
CASSLTGKNNSPLHF
>TRBV6-2/TRBV6-3|TRBJ1-1|15
CASSQVRGRNTEAFF
>TRBV29-1|TRBJ2-5|15
CSSEGTSGNQETQYF
>TRBV5-4|TRBJ2-7|13
CASSPDISYEQYF
>TRBV10-3|TRBJ2-5|14
CAIRPRADQETQYF
>TRBV9|TRBJ2-7|15
CASSPRWERSYEQYF
>TRBV5-1|TRBJ2-7|15
CASSRLQGISYEQYF
>TRBV20-1|TRBJ2-5|11
CSSSRQETQYF
>TRBV7-2|TRBJ1-2|15
CASSVGTGPTYGYTF
>TRBV7-9|TRBJ2-5|12
CASSLAVHPEFF
>TRBV6-6|TRBJ2-7|19
CASSYSRNPRQGVDYEQYF
>TRBV29-1|TRBJ2-7|14
CSVDGDRGPDEQYF
>TRBV25-1|TRBJ2-7|14
CAGSRRDRGSEQYF
>TRBV2|TRBJ2-7|14
CAGGEGDRADEQYF
>TRBV11-2|TRBJ1-2|12
CASSPTVLGYTF
>TRBV19|TRBJ2-1|17
CASSSRWREGSHNEQFF
>TRBV29-1|TRBJ1-2|13
CSPRDRANYGYTF
>TRBV7-2|TRBJ2-7|13
CASSLVRGREQYF
>TRBV5-4|TRBJ2-7|11
CASSFGNEQYF
>TRBV7-9|TRBJ1-2|17
CASSFGGVDSTNYGYTF
>TRBV10-3|TRBJ1-6|13
CAIREQGDSPLHF
>TRBV7-9|TRBJ1-5|15
CASSGDRVGGQPQHF